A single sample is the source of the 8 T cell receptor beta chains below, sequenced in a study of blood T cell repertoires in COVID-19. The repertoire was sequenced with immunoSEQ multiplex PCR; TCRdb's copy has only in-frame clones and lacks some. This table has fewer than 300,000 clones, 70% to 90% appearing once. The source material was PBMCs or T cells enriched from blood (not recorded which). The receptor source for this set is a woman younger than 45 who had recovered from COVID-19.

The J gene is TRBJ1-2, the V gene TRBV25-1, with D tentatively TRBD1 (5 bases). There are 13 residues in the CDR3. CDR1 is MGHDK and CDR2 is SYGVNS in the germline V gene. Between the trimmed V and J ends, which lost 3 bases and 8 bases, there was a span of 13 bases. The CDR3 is CASSDGAIRGYTF. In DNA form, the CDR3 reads TGTGCCAGCAGTGATGGGGCTATCCGAGGCTACACCTTC.

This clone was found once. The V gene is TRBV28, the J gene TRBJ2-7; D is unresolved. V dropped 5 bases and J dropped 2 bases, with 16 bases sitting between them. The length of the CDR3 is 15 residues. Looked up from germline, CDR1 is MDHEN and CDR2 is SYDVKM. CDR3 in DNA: TGTGCCAGCAGTCTATACGACGGGTTTGCCTACGAGCAGTACTTC. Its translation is CASSLYDGFAYEQYF.

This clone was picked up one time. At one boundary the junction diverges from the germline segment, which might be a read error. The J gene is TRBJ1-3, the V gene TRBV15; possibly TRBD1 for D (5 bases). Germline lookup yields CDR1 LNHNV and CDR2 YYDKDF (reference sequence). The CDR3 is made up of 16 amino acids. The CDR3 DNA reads TGTGCCACCAGCGGGGGGGACCAATTTGTTGGAGACACCATATATTTT. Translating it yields CATSGGDQFVGDTIYF. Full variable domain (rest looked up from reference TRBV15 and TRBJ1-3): DAMVIQNPRYQVTQFGKPVTLSCSQTLNHNVMYWYQQKSSQAPKLLFHYYDKDFNNEADTPDNFQSRRPNTSFCFLDIRSPGLGDTAMYLCATSGGDQFVGDTIYFGEGSWLTVV.

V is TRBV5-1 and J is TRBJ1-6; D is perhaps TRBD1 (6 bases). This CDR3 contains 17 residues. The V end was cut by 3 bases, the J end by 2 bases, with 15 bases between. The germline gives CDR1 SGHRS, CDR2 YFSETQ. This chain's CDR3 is CASSSLTGAPYNSPLHF. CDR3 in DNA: TGCGCCAGCAGCTCCCTGACAGGCGCTCCCTATAATTCACCCCTCCACTTT.

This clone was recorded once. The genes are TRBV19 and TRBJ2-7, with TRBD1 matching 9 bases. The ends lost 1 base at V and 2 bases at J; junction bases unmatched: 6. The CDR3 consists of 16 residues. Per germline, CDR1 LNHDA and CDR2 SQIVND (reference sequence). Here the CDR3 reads CASSIALTGGTYEQYF. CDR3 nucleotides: TGTGCCAGTAGTATAGCTTTGACAGGGGGAACCTACGAGCAGTACTTC.

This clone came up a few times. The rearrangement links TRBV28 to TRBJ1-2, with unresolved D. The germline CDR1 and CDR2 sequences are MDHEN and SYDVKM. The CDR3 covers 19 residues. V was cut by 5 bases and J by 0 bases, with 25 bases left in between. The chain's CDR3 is CASSPQKRVGGKANYGYTF. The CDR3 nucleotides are TGTGCCAGCAGTCCCCAAAAGAGAGTAGGAGGTAAAGCTAACTATGGCTACACCTTC.

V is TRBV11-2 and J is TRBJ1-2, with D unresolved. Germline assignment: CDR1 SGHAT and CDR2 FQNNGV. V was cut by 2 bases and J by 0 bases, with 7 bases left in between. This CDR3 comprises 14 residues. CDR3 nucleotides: TGTGCCAGCAGCTTATTAGTTTCTAACTATGGCTACACCTTC. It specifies CASSLLVSNYGYTF.

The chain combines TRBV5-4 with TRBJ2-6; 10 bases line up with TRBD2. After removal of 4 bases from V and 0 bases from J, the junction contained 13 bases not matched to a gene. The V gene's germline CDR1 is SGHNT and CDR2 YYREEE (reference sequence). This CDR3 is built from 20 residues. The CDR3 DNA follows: TGTGCCAGCAGCCGGGGGACTAGCGATCGGTCCTCCTCTGGGGCCAACGTCCTGACTTTC. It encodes CASSRGTSDRSSSGANVLTF.